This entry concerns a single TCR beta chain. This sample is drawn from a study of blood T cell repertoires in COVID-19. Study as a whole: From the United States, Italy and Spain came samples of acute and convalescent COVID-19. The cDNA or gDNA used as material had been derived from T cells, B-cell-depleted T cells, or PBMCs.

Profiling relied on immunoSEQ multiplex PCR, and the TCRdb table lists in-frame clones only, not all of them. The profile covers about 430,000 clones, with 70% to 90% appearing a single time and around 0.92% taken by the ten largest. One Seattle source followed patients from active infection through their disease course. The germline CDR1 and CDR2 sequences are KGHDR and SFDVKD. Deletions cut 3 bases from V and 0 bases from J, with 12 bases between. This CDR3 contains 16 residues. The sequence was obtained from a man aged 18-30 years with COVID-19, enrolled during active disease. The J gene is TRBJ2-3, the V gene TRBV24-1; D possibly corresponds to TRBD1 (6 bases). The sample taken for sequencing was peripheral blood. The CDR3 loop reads CATSDGQSSSTDTQYF. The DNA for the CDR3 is TGTGCCACCAGTGATGGACAGTCTTCTAGCACAGATACGCAGTATTTT.